The entry that follows covers one TCR beta chain sequence. The junction had 4 bases not matched to a gene; V was cut back by 1 base and J by 6 bases. The germline CDR1 and CDR2 sequences are SGHTA and FQGNSA. This CDR3 has 15 amino acids. This sample was included in a study of blood T cell repertoires in COVID-19. The assay was immunoSEQ multiplex PCR, and TCRdb's table has in-frame clones only and misses some. The profile shows around 250,000 clones, approximately 87% of them singletons. The chain recombines TRBV7-2 with TRBJ2-1, with 9 bases aligning to TRBD2. Sequencing was carried out using peripheral blood. This receptor was obtained from a man in his fifties or sixties with acute or convalescent COVID-19. The CDR3 DNA follows: TGTGCCAGCAGCTTAGGGATAGCGGGAGTCAATGAGCAGTTCTTC. Translation gives CASSLGIAGVNEQFF.